The clone carrying this TCR beta chain was detected a few times. It was with a sample-barcoded 5' primer and a J-beta primer mix that a second PCR of roughly 6 to 11 cycles was run. MiXCR, run by TCRdb on the 5' RACE reads, gives a single entry per CDR3 protein. There are about 780,000 distinct CDR3 sequences in the sample; about 26% occur only once, and 3% lies in the top ten. This CDR3 is built from 15 residues. The amount of total RNA extracted per sample was at least 5.5 micrograms. This sample was included in a study of blood T cells in healthy people across ages. The same data also contributed to another study, on T cells of mothers and their children. That paper notes: Related and unrelated pairs show similar shaping of TCR recombination output by thymic selection. Slightly, though not significantly, more overlap was seen in related than in unrelated mother-child pairs. Not a single persistent microchimeric T cell clone was detected.

This sequence was found in a boy aged 10-17 years in good health. Specimen: blood. The chain joins TRBV21-1 to TRBJ2-5; the D segment call TRBD1 is taken from the table without a DNA check. TRBV21-1 is labeled a pseudogene. Here the CDR3 DNA reads TGTGCCAGCAGAACCGGACAGGGCTCATGGGAGACCCAGTACTTC. Its protein product is CASRTGQGSWETQYF.